Listed here are 23 T cell receptor beta chains from one sample, sequenced in a study of early T cells in non-severe SARS-CoV-2 infection. TCRdb used MiXCR to reprocess the 5' RACE reads, holding one entry per CDR3 protein. The table records around 34,000 distinct CDR3 sequences, 4.6% of them present only once. Specimen: whole blood. Receptor source: an adult who was a healthcare worker with PCR-confirmed SARS-CoV-2 infection or an uninfected control (not recorded which).

This clonotype appeared many times. The chain recombines TRBV11-2 with TRBJ1-4; 8 nucleotides match TRBD1. This CDR3 comprises 15 residues. Unmatched junction bases numbered 8, after V lost 5 bases and J lost 6 bases. Germline values: CDR1 SGHAT, CDR2 FQNNGV. CDR3 coding DNA: TGTGCCAGCAGCCCCCTTGGGACAGGAGATGAAAAACTGTTTTTT. Encoded protein: CASSPLGTGDEKLFF.

This clonotype was observed many times. The chain combines TRBV12-3 or TRBV12-4 with TRBJ2-3; D might be TRBD1 (5 bases). This CDR3 is 15 amino acids long. V was trimmed by 6 bases and J by 4 bases, leaving 17 bases between them. This CDR3 is CASRRTGDGADTQYF. The CDR3 DNA reads TGTGCCAGCAGACGAACAGGAGATGGGGCAGATACGCAGTATTTT.

The V gene is TRBV5-1, the J gene TRBJ1-4; D is undetermined. The V end lost 5 bases, the J end lost 3 bases, and 11 bases lay between the germline ends. Germline lookup yields CDR1 SGHRS and CDR2 YFSETQ. CDR3 length: 14 residues. CDR3 DNA: TGCGCCAGCAGTACGGGGTTGGCTAATGAAAAACTGTTTTTT. Encoded protein: CASSTGLANEKLFF.

The table lists this clonotype with many counts. The V and J genes are TRBV5-1 and TRBJ2-3, with D hard to call. Trimming removed 1 base at V and 2 bases at J, with 14 bases between. Germline CDR1 and CDR2: SGHRS and YFSETQ. The CDR3 loop spans 16 amino acids. The CDR3 DNA reads as TGCGCCAGCAGCTTGAGTCGGGTGACTGACACAGATACGCAGTATTTT. Its translation: CASSLSRVTDTDTQYF.

This clonotype was seen many times. V usage is TRBV12-3 or TRBV12-4 and J usage is TRBJ2-2; D remains unclear. The CDR3 runs to 13 residues. V lost 3 bases and J lost 5, with 7 bases in between. The DNA for the CDR3 is TGTGCCAGCAGTTTCTCCCCGACCGGGGAGCTGTTTTTT. Translation: CASSFSPTGELFF.

This clonotype was seen many times. This chain joins TRBV19 and TRBJ2-2; D call uncertain. This CDR3 contains 14 residues. The germline gives CDR1 LNHDA, CDR2 SQIVND (reference sequence). The V end was cut by 5 bases, the J end by 3 bases, with 10 bases between. Here the CDR3 reads CASSSAFDTGELFF. CDR3 coding DNA: TGTGCCAGTAGTTCCGCCTTTGACACCGGGGAGCTGTTTTTT.

This clonotype was observed a few times. The chain joins TRBV7-3 to TRBJ2-5; D assignment may be TRBD1 or TRBD2 (5 bases each). The V and J ends lost 0 bases and 2 bases respectively, with 7 bases between them. Per the germline V gene, CDR1 is SGHTA and CDR2 is FQGTGA. The CDR3 is 14 residues long. The CDR3 bases are TGTGCCAGCAGCTTAACTGGGGGACAAGAGACCCAGTACTTC. This encodes CASSLTGGQETQYF.

The sample holds a few counts of this clonotype. The chain employs TRBV20-1 and TRBJ2-7; the D gene could be TRBD1 or TRBD2 (6 bases each). V was shortened by 0 bases and J by 2 bases, with 17 bases between the two germline ends. Germline V lookup: CDR1 DFQATT, CDR2 SNEGSKA (reference sequence). The CDR3 consists of 16 residues. In nucleotides, the CDR3 is TGCAGTGCTAGAGATGACCAACAGGGAGGACCCTACGAGCAGTACTTC. Protein: CSARDDQQGGPYEQYF.

Many counts were recorded for this clonotype. The chain couples TRBV5-1 to TRBJ2-2; the match to TRBD1 covers 8 bases. Unmatched junction bases numbered 4, after V lost 7 bases and J lost 2 bases. Germline V gene lookup returns CDR1 SGHRS and CDR2 YFSETQ. This CDR3 spans 14 amino acids. The CDR3 nucleotides read TGCGCCAGCGGGGACAGGATTAACACCGGGGAGCTGTTTTTT. It encodes CASGDRINTGELFF.

This clonotype was found a few times. The chain couples TRBV30 to TRBJ1-3; the D is unclear. The CDR3 is 16 residues long. V dropped 1 base and J dropped 0 bases, with 13 bases sitting between them. CDR1 is GTSNPN, CDR2 SVGIG, per germline (reference sequence). The CDR3 DNA sequence: TGTGCCTGGAGTGACTTGGGGTTTTTCTCTGGAAACACCATATATTTT. It yields the protein CAWSDLGFFSGNTIYF.

This clonotype was found many times. V usage is TRBV7-6 and J usage is TRBJ1-1; perhaps TRBD1 as D (5 bases). Germline CDR1 and CDR2: SGHVS and FNYEAQ. The V and J ends lost 3 bases and 2 bases respectively, with 7 bases between them. This CDR3 region has 13 residues. The CDR3 here is CASSFGGNTEAFF. The CDR3 DNA is TGTGCCAGCAGCTTCGGGGGAAACACTGAAGCTTTCTTT.

The chain joins TRBV6-1 to TRBJ1-1; 7 bases are a match to TRBD1. Germline CDR1 MNHNS, CDR2 SASEGT. The CDR3 has 15 residues. V gave up 5 bases and J gave up 8 bases; unmatched junction bases: 14. The DNA of the CDR3 is TGTGCCAGCAGTAGACCCGACAGGGCTGGGAGGGAAGCTTTCTTT. Amino acids: CASSRPDRAGREAFF.

The chain links TRBV7-9 to TRBJ2-7; weak D call: TRBD1 (5 bases). Trimming removed 5 bases at V and 4 bases at J, with 15 bases between. Per germline, CDR1 SEHNR and CDR2 FQNEAQ (reference sequence). The CDR3 runs to 14 residues. The CDR3 region has the DNA TGTGCCAGCAGCCCCCCTATTAGGGGATACGAGCAGTACTTC. This encodes CASSPPIRGYEQYF.

This clonotype was seen many times. The chain combines TRBV9 with TRBJ2-5, with a weak D call TRBD1 (5 bases). This CDR3 is built from 14 residues. Germline values: CDR1 SGDLS, CDR2 YYNGEE. The V end was cut by 2 bases, the J end by 5 bases, with 13 bases between. The CDR3: CASSVGPTAETQYF. Written as DNA, the CDR3 is TGTGCCAGCAGCGTGGGGCCCACTGCGGAGACCCAGTACTTC.

This clonotype counts as medium-sized. The rearrangement joins TRBV7-9 to TRBJ1-2, with D unresolved. This CDR3 spans 15 amino acids. Deletions cut 3 bases from V and 8 bases from J, with 19 bases between. Per the germline V gene, CDR1 is SEHNR and CDR2 is FQNEAQ (reference sequence). This CDR3 reads CASSLFRGSGEGYTF. CDR3 bases: TGTGCCAGCAGCTTGTTCCGAGGGTCGGGTGAGGGCTACACCTTC.

This clonotype was counted many times. The V call is TRBV5-1, the J call TRBJ2-5, with D maybe TRBD2 (5 bases). CDR1 and CDR2 (germline): SGHRS, YFSETQ. V dropped 1 base and J dropped 3 bases, with 7 bases sitting between them. This CDR3 has 13 amino acids. The CDR3 DNA sequence: TGCGCCAGCAGCTTGCTGGGAGAAGAGACCCAGTACTTC. The encoded protein is CASSLLGEETQYF.

This clonotype was counted ten times or more. The chain has TRBV20-1 and TRBJ2-7, with D maybe TRBD1 (5 bases). V lost 6 bases and J lost 4, with 13 bases in between. The CDR3 contains 12 residues. Germline V CDR1 and CDR2: DFQATT, SNEGSKA (reference sequence). The CDR3 DNA reads TGCAGTGCCACTTTAGGGGCATACGAGCAGTACTTC. This sequence encodes CSATLGAYEQYF.

This clonotype was observed at least ten times. This chain uses TRBV4-1 with TRBJ2-1; 9 nucleotides match TRBD1. The trim removed 3 bases at V and 6 bases at J, leaving 6 bases unmatched. This CDR3 has 15 amino acids. The V gene's germline CDR1 is MGHRA and CDR2 YSYEKL. CDR3 protein: CASSHRTGVGNEQFF. CDR3 bases: TGCGCCAGCAGCCATAGGACAGGGGTGGGCAATGAGCAGTTCTTC.

This clonotype has a count of ten or more. The gene calls are TRBV20-1 and TRBJ2-1; D unclear. There are 14 residues in the CDR3. From germline, CDR1 is DFQATT and CDR2 SNEGSKA (reference sequence). V lost 6 bases to trimming and J lost 0 bases, with 12 bases between them. CDR3 residues: CSAPKRPSYNEQFF. For the CDR3, the DNA is TGCAGTGCCCCAAAACGCCCCTCCTACAATGAGCAGTTCTTC.

This clonotype showed up many times. The CDR3 sequence: CASSMTGLPAANYGYTF. CDR3 DNA sequence: TGTGCCAGTAGTATGACGGGCCTTCCGGCGGCTAACTATGGCTACACCTTC. This chain joins TRBV19 and TRBJ1-2; D not certain. With 3 bases removed from V and 0 bases from J, the gap between germline ends came to 17 bases. The germline gives CDR1 LNHDA, CDR2 SQIVND (reference sequence). This CDR3 region has 17 residues.

Ten or more counts support this clonotype. CDR3 DNA sequence: TGTGCCAGCAGCCAAGTGGTAGGGCAGGCCGAGGGGAACACTGAAGCTTTCTTT. This codes for CASSQVVGQAEGNTEAFF. This chain joins TRBV3-1 and TRBJ1-1; D uncertain. Germline values: CDR1 LGHDT, CDR2 YNNKEL (reference sequence). The CDR3 is 18 amino acids. The germline V and J ends were trimmed by 1 base and 1 base, with 19 bases remaining between them.

Ten or more counts support this clonotype. The V gene is TRBV7-9, the J gene TRBJ2-5; D may correspond to TRBD1 or TRBD2 (6 bases each). Trimming pared 8 bases from V and 5 bases from J, leaving 12 bases between. The germline V gene has CDR1 SEHNR and CDR2 FQNEAQ (reference sequence). The CDR3 is 12 residues long. The CDR3 loop is CASRGLGETQYF. The CDR3 DNA follows: TGTGCCAGCCGGGGGCTCGGGGAGACCCAGTACTTC.

This clonotype has ten or more counts. CDR3 residues: CASSSQTTISYNSPLHF. In nucleotides, the CDR3 is TGTGCCAGCAGCTCTCAGACCACTATCTCCTATAATTCACCCCTCCACTTT. The genes are TRBV3-1 and TRBJ1-6; D is uncertain. V lost 5 bases to trimming and J lost 0 bases, with 14 bases between them. The CDR3 runs to 17 residues. Germline values: CDR1 LGHDT, CDR2 YNNKEL (reference sequence). Full variable domain (missing parts from reference TRBV3-1 and TRBJ1-6): DTAVSQTPKYLVTQMGNDKSIKCEQNLGHDTMYWYKQDSKKFLKIMFSYNNKELIINETVPNRFSPKSPDKAHLNLHINSLELGDSAVYFCASSSQTTISYNSPLHFGNGTRLTVT.